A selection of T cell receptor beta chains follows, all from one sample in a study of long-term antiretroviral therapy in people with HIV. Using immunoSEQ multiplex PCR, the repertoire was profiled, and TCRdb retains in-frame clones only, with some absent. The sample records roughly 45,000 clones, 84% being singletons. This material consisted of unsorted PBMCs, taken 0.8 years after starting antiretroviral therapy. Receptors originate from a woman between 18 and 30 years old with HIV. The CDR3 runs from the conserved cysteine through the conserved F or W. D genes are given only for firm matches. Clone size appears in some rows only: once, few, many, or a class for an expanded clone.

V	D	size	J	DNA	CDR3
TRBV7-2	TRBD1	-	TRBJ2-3	TGTGCCAGCAGCATGACAGGGGGTACGCAGTATTTT	CASSMTGGTQYF
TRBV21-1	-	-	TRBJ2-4	TGTGCCAGCAGCAAAGGTTGGACAGGGGTGAATTGTAACATTCAGTACTTC	CASSKGWTGVNCNIQYF
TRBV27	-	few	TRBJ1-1	TGTGCCAGCAGTTTGGTAGAGGGTGGAGAAGCTTTCTTT	CASSLVEGGEAFF
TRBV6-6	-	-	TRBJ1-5	TGTGCCAGCATCCTTACAGCGAGCAATCAGCCCCAGCATTTT	CASILTASNQPQHF
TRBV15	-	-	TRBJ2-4	TGTGCCACCAGCAGAGAAGGTGCGGGACCCAAAAACATTCAGTACTTC	CATSREGAGPKNIQYF
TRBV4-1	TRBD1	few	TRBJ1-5	TGCGCCAGCAGCCAAGATGGAGGACAGGGGGATCAGCCCCAGCATTTT	CASSQDGGQGDQPQHF
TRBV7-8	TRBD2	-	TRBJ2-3	TGTGCCAGCAGCTTAGGAGCGGGAGCGGGCACAGATACGCAGTATTTT	CASSLGAGAGTDTQYF
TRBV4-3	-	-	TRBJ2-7	TGCGCCAGCAGCCAAGAAGTTAAGATCTCCTACGAGCAGTACTTC	CASSQEVKISYEQYF
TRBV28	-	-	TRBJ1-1	TGTGCCAGCAGCCTTGAGGGCAGGATGAGCGCTGAAGCTTTCTTT	CASSLEGRMSAEAFF
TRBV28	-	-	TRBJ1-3	TGTGCCAGCGGTGGAAACACCATATATTTT	CASGGNTIYF
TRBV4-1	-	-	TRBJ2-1	TGCGCCAGCAGATACGGGACGGGGTTTTACAATGAGCAGTTCTTC	CASRYGTGFYNEQFF
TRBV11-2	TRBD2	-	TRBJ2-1	TGTGCCAGCAGCTTAGTGCTAGCGGAGTTGAGGAATGAGCAGTTCTTC	CASSLVLAELRNEQFF
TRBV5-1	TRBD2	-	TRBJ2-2	TGCGCCAGCAGCGGACTAGCGTTGAACACCGGGGAGCTGTTTTTT	CASSGLALNTGELFF
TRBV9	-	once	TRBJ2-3	TGTGCCAGCAACCGGGAGCGGAGAGGGGCAGATACGCAGTATTTT	CASNRERRGADTQYF
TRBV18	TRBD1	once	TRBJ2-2	TGTGCCAGCTCGCCACCTCAGGGACAGGGACCCGGGGAGCTGTTTTTT	CASSPPQGQGPGELFF
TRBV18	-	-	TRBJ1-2	TGTGCCAGCTCACCAGGGAACCATGTGGCGAACTATGGCTACACCTTC	CASSPGNHVANYGYTF
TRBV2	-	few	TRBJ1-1	TGTGCCAGCAGTGATCTGGCAGGGGTCATGAACACTGAAGCTTTCTTT	CASSDLAGVMNTEAFF
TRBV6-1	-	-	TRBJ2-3	TGTGCCAGCAGTGAAATCGCGGCACGCACAGATACGCAGTATTTT	CASSEIAARTDTQYF
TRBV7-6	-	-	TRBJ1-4	TGTGCCAGCAGCGTCGCACAGGATTTGACTAATGAAAAACTGTTTTTT	CASSVAQDLTNEKLFF
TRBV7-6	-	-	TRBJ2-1	TGTGCCAGCAGCTTAGCCGTTGGTGGTCGAGAGCAGTTCTTC	CASSLAVGGREQFF
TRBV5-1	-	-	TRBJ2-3	TGCGCCAGCAGCTTGGAGCGGAGTAGCACAGATACGCAGTATTTT	CASSLERSSTDTQYF
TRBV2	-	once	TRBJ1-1	TGTGCCAGCGAGACTAAACAGGGTCTTAGAGCTTTCTTT	CASETKQGLRAFF
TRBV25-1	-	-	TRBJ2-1	TGTGCCAGCAGTGAATTCAGGGGAATCAGGGAGCAGTTCTTC	CASSEFRGIREQFF
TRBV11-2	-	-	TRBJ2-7	TGTGCCAGCACCAGTCGAGGAGGACACCCCTACGAGCAGTACTTC	CASTSRGGHPYEQYF
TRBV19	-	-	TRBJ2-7	TGTGCCAGTAAACGGTCGGGGGACCCCGGGTACGAGCAGTACTTC	CASKRSGDPGYEQYF
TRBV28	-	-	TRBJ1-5	TGTGCCAGCAGTTTTGGGGTTGGGGCGAATCAGCCCCAGCATTTT	CASSFGVGANQPQHF
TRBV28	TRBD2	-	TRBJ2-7	TGTGCCAGCAGTCCGACTAGCGGGACGGGCGAGCAGTACTTC	CASSPTSGTGEQYF